This T cell receptor (beta chain) is from a study of blood T cell repertoires in COVID-19. Across the study: Sites in the United States, Italy and Spain provided acute and convalescent COVID-19 samples. T cells, B-cell-depleted T cells, or PBMCs provided the cDNA or gDNA that served as material.

The CDR3 is 16 residues long. Per germline, CDR1 SGHRS and CDR2 YFSETQ. Trimming shortened V by 3 bases and J by 0 bases, and 15 bases separated the two germline ends. This clone was found a few times. In the study's own analysis: How many nucleated cells were present was estimated from reference gene primer amplification. Assay: immunoSEQ multiplex PCR; the TCRdb copy retains only in-frame clones and omits some. D and trimming come from the DNA, and the V and J calls and clone size come from that table. Among around 150,000 clones listed, about 82% were seen once. The clonotype originates from a woman older than 75 with active or convalescent COVID-19. Sample: peripheral blood. The chain employs TRBV5-1 and TRBJ1-1, with a tentative D call TRBD1 (6 bases). CDR3 sequence (DNA): TGCGCCAGCAGCTCCGGGACAACCTTAGTGAACACTGAAGCTTTCTTT. Its protein product is CASSSGTTLVNTEAFF.